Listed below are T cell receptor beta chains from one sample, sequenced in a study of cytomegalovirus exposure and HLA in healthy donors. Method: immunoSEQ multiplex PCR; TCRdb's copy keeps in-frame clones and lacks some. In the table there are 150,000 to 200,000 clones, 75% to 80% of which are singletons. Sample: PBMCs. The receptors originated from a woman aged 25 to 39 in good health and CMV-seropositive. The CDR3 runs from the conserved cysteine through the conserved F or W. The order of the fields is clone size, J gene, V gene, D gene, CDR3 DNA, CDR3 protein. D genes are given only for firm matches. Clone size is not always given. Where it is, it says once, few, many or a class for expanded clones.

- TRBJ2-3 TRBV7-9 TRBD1 TGTGCCAGCAGCTTAACAGGGGGCGCGGGCACAGATACGCAGTATTTT CASSLTGGAGTDTQYF
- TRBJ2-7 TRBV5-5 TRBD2 TGTGCCAGCAGGCCAAGGACTAGCCCCGACTACGAGCAGTACTTC CASRPRTSPDYEQYF
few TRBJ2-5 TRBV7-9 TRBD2 TGTGCCAGCAGCTTGCTTAGCGGGAGAGAAGAGACCCAGTACTTC CASSLLSGREETQYF
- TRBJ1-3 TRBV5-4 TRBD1 TGTGCCAGCAGCTTGTTGGTGGGACAGCTATATTTT CASSLLVGQLYF
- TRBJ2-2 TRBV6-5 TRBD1 TGTGCCAGCAGTTGGTTAAGACAGGGGCGGACCGGGGAGCTGTTTTTT CASSWLRQGRTGELFF
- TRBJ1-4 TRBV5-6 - TGTGCCAGCAGCGAAAGGGGTGAAAAACTGTTTTTT CASSERGEKLFF
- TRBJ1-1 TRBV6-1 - TGTGCCAGCAGTGCTGGGGCCAGGGGTGAAGCTTTCTTT CASSAGARGEAFF
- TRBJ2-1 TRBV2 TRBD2 TGTGCCAGCAAAGTAGCGGCGGGAGGGATTGAGCAGTTCTTC CASKVAAGGIEQFF
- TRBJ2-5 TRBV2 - TGTGCCAGCAGTGAGAGGGTAAAGGTCTCGGGGACCCAGTACTTC CASSERVKVSGTQYF
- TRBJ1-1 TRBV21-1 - TGTGCCAGCAGCAAAGCTAAAGGGACAGAGAACACTGAAGCTTTCTTT CASSKAKGTENTEAFF
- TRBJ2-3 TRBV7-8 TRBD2 TGTGCCAGCAGCTTAGAAGCGGGGGGGGGCACAGATACGCAGTATTTT CASSLEAGGGTDTQYF
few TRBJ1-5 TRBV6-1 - TGTGCCAGCAGGGGACACTTCAATCAGCCCCAGCATTTT CASRGHFNQPQHF
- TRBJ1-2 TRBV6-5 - TGTGCCAGCAGACCGCAGGGGAACTATGGCTACACCTTC CASRPQGNYGYTF
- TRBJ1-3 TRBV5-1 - TGCGCCAGCAGCACCGCGGGTAGTGGAAACACCATATATTTT CASSTAGSGNTIYF
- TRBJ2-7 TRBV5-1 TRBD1 TGCGCCAGCAGCTTGCGGGACAGGGCTTGGGAGCAGTACTTC CASSLRDRAWEQYF